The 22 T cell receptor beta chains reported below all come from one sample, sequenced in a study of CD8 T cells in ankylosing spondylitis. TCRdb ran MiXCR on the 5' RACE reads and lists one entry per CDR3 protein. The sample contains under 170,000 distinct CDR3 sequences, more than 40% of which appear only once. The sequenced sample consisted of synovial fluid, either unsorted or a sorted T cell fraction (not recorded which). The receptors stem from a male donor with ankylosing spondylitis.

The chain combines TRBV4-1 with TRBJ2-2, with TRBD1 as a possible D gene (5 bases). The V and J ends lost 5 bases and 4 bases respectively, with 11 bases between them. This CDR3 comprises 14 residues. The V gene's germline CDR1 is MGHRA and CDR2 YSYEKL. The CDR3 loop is CASSTGFGTGELFF. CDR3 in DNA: TGCGCCAGCAGCACAGGCTTCGGCACCGGGGAGCTGTTTTTT.

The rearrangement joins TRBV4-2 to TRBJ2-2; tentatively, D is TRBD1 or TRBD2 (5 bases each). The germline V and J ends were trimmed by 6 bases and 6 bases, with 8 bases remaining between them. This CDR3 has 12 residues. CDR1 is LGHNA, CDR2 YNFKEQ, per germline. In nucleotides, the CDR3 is TGTGCCAGCAGTCGGGACGCCGGGGAGCTGTTTTTT. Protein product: CASSRDAGELFF.

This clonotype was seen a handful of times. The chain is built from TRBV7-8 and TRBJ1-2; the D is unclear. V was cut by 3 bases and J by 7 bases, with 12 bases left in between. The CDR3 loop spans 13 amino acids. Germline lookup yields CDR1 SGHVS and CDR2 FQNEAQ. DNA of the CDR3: TGTGCCAGCAGCTTTGGGTCGCTTGGTGGCTACACCTTC. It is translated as CASSFGSLGGYTF. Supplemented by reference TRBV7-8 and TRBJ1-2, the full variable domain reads GAGVSQSPRYKVAKRGQDVALRCDPISGHVSLFWYQQALGQGPEFLTYFQNEAQLDKSGLPSDRFFAERPEGSVSTLKIQRTQQEDSAVYLCASSFGSLGGYTFGSGTRLTVV.

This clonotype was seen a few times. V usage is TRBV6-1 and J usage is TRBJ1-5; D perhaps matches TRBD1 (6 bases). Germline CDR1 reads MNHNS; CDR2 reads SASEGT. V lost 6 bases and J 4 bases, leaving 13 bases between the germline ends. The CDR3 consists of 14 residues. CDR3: CASRRGTMNQPQHF. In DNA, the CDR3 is TGTGCCAGCAGGAGGGGGACAATGAATCAGCCCCAGCATTTT.

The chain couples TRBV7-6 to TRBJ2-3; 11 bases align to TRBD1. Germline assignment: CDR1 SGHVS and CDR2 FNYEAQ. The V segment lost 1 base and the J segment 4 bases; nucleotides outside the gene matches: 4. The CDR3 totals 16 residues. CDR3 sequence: CASSLGTGGASDTQYF. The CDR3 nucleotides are TGTGCCAGCAGCTTAGGGACAGGGGGCGCTTCAGATACGCAGTATTTT.

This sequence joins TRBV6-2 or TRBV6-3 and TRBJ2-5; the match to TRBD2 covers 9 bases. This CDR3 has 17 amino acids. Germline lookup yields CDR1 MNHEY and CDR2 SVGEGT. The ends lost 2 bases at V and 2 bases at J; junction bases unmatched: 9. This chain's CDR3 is CASSYPPGGGVQETQYF. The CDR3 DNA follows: TGTGCCAGCAGTTACCCCCCTGGCGGGGGGGTTCAAGAGACCCAGTACTTC.

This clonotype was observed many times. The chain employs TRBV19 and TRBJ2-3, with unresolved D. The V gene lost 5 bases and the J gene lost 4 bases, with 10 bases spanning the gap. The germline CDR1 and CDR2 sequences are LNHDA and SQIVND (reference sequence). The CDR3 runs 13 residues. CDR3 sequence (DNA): TGTGCCAGTAGTCGGTTTGGGTCAGATACGCAGTATTTT. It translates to CASSRFGSDTQYF.

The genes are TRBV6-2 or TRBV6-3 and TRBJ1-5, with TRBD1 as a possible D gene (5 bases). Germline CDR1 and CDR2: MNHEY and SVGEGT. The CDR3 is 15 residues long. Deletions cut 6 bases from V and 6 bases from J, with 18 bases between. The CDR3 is CASSPPGGVVQPQHF. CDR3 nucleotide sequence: TGTGCCAGCAGCCCCCCCGGGGGGGTAGTTCAGCCCCAGCATTTT.

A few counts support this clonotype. CDR3 protein: CASSLDKGGGEETQYF. For the CDR3, the DNA is TGTGCCAGCAGCTTGGACAAGGGCGGTGGGGAAGAGACCCAGTACTTC. The chain is built from TRBV5-6 and TRBJ2-5; D uncertain. The CDR3 covers 16 residues. Germline V gives CDR1 SGHDT, CDR2 YYEEEE. The V end was cut by 0 bases, the J end by 3 bases, with 15 bases between.

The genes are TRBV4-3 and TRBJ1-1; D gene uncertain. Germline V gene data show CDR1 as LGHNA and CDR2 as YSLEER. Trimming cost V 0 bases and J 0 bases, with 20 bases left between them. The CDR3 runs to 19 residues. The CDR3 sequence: CASSQDPTEAEGMNTEAFF. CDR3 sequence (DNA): TGCGCCAGCAGCCAAGACCCGACCGAGGCAGAGGGCATGAACACTGAAGCTTTCTTT.

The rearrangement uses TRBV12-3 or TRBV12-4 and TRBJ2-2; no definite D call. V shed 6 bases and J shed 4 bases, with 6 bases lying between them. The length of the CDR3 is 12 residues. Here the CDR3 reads CASSPPTGELFF. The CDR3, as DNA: TGTGCCAGCAGCCCACCCACCGGGGAGCTGTTTTTT.

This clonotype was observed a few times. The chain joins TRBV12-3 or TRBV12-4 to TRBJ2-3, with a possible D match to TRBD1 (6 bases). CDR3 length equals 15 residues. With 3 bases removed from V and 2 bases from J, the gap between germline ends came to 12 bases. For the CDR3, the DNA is TGTGCCAGCAGTTTTTCGGCAGGGGACACAGATACGCAGTATTTT. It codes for CASSFSAGDTDTQYF.

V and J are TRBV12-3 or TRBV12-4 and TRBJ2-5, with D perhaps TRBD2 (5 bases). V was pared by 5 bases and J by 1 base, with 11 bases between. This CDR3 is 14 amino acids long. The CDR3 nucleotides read TGTGCCAGCAGTAAGAGACTACTCCAAGAGACCCAGTACTTC. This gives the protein CASSKRLLQETQYF.

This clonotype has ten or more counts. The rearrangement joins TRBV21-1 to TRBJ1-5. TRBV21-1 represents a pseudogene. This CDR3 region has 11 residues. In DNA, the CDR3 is TGTGCCAGCAGCCGTAATCAGCCCCAGCATTTT. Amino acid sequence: CASSRNQPQHF.

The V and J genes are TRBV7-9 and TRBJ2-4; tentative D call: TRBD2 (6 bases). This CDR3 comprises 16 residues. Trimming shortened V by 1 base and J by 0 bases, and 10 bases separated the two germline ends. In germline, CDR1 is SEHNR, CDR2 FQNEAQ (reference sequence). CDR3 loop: CASSLGGGVAKNIQYF. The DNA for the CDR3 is TGTGCCAGCAGCTTAGGCGGCGGGGTAGCCAAAAACATTCAGTACTTC.

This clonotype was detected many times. The CDR3 is CSVEVWDRGFWEQYF. The CDR3 nucleotides read TGCAGCGTTGAAGTCTGGGACAGGGGGTTCTGGGAGCAGTACTTC. V gene TRBV29-1 combines with J gene TRBJ2-7, with TRBD1 matching over 11 bases. V lost 1 base and J lost 7; bases outside the gene matches: 9. CDR3 length equals 15 residues. Germline assignment: CDR1 SQVTM and CDR2 ANQGSEA.

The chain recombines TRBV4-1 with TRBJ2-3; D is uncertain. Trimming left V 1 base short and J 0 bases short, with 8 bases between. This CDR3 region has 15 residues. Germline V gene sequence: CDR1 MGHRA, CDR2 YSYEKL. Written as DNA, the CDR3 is TGCGCCAGCAGCCAAGGAGTGTCTAGCACAGATACGCAGTATTTT. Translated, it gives CASSQGVSSTDTQYF.

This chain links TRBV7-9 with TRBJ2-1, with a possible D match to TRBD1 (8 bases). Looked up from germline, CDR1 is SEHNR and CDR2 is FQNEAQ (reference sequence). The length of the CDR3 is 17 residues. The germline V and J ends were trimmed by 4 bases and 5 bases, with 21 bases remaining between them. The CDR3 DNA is TGTGCCAGCAGCTCCCTTTCGACAGGGGAGGGACACAATGAGCAGTTCTTC. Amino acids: CASSSLSTGEGHNEQFF.

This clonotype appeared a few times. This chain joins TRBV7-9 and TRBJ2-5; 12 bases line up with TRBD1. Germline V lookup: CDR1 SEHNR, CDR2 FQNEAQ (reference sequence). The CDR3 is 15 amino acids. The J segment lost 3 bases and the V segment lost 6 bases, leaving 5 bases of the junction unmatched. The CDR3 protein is CASSSGTGGEETQYF. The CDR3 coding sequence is TGTGCCAGCAGTTCCGGGACAGGGGGCGAAGAGACCCAGTACTTC. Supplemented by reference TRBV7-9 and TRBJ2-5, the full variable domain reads DTGVSQNPRHKITKRGQNVTFRCDPISEHNRLYWYRQTLGQGPEFLTYFQNEAQLEKSRLLSDRFSAERPKGSFSTLEIQRTEQGDSAMYLCASSSGTGGEETQYFGPGTRLLVL.

The CDR3, as DNA: TGTGCCATCAGTGCCCGGACAGGGAGAGGTGAAAAACTGTTTTTT. Translated: CAISARTGRGEKLFF. This rearrangement joins TRBV10-3 to TRBJ1-4; TRBD1 matches at 8 bases. V trimming: 4 bases; J trimming: 7 bases; junction bases outside the gene matches: 8. Germline V gene lookup returns CDR1 ENHRY and CDR2 SYGVKD. This CDR3 is built from 15 residues.

CDR3 nucleotide sequence: TGTGCCAGCAGAGACAGGGGAGAGGGTGGCTACACCTTC. It specifies CASRDRGEGGYTF. The rearrangement links TRBV12-3 or TRBV12-4 to TRBJ1-2; the match to TRBD1 covers 8 bases. There are 13 residues in the CDR3. After removal of 6 bases from V and 7 bases from J, the junction contained 7 bases not matched to a gene.

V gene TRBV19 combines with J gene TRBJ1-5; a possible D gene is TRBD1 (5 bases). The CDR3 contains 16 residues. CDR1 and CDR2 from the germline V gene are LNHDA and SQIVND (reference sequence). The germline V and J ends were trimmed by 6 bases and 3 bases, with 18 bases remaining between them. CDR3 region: CASSPPGWTHNQPQHF. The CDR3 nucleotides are TGTGCCAGTAGCCCCCCAGGGTGGACACACAATCAGCCCCAGCATTTT.